Each of the 29 T cell receptor beta chains below was sequenced from the same sample in a study of blood T cell repertoires in COVID-19. Produced via immunoSEQ multiplex PCR; TCRdb's table is partial and in-frame only. Of fewer than 400,000 clones in the sample, roughly 86% were seen once. Sequencing was done on a sample of peripheral blood. Receptor source: a human donor in a cohort sampled during active COVID-19.

The chain employs TRBV2 and TRBJ2-3; D is unresolved. The germline CDR1 and CDR2 sequences are SNHLY and FYNNEI. This CDR3 contains 12 residues. Trimming pared 4 bases from V and 3 bases from J, leaving 5 bases between. The CDR3 protein is CASSVLTDTQYF. Here the CDR3 DNA reads TGTGCCAGCAGTGTACTTACAGATACGCAGTATTTT.

CDR3 DNA sequence: TGTGCCAGCAGCTCAACAGGGCTTTACCAAGAGACCCAGTACTTC. This translates into CASSSTGLYQETQYF. The chain carries TRBV6-5 and TRBJ2-5; D possibly corresponds to TRBD1 (6 bases). CDR1 and CDR2 (germline): MNHEY, SVGAGI. The CDR3 contains 15 residues. V gave up 6 bases and J gave up 0 bases, with 14 bases separating them.

The chain carries TRBV19 and TRBJ1-3; the D gene is possibly TRBD1 (5 bases). Germline V gives CDR1 LNHDA, CDR2 SQIVND (reference sequence). The CDR3 consists of 17 residues. Trimming left V 7 bases short and J 2 bases short, with 21 bases between. In DNA form, the CDR3 reads TGTGCCAGTACCTCACGGGGGAACCCAGGGACTGGAAACACCATATATTTT. Residues: CASTSRGNPGTGNTIYF.

This chain joins TRBV9 and TRBJ2-3; D is unresolved. Germline-derived CDR1 and CDR2 are SGDLS and YYNGEE. This CDR3 is built from 14 residues. V was clipped by 0 bases and J by 6 bases, with 11 bases between them. CDR3 nucleotide sequence: TGTGCCAGCAGCGTAGGGGTAGCCGGCGATACGCAGTATTTT. Translated, it gives CASSVGVAGDTQYF.

The chain links TRBV9 to TRBJ2-6; perhaps TRBD2 as D (7 bases). The CDR3 is 17 residues long. V lost 4 bases to trimming and J lost 0 bases, with 14 bases between them. Germline CDR1 and CDR2: SGDLS and YYNGEE. In DNA form, the CDR3 reads TGTGCCAGCAGCCGGGGGGCCGGGGACTCTGGGGCCAACGTCCTGACTTTC. This codes for CASSRGAGDSGANVLTF.

The rearrangement uses TRBV9 and TRBJ2-1, with 9 bases aligning to TRBD2. Trimming took 3 bases from V and 2 from J; bases not matched to a gene: 9. Per germline, CDR1 SGDLS and CDR2 YYNGEE. The CDR3 length is 17 residues. CDR3 nucleotide sequence: TGTGCCAGCAGCGCTGGGACTAGCCCCTTGACCTACAATGAGCAGTTCTTC. Translating it yields CASSAGTSPLTYNEQFF.

This clone was seen just once. The V and J genes are TRBV28 and TRBJ1-1, with D tentatively TRBD1 (6 bases). The CDR3 extends over 12 amino acids. CDR1 and CDR2 (germline): MDHEN, SYDVKM. V lost 4 bases, J lost 10 bases, and 13 bases lay in between. The CDR3 DNA sequence: TGTGCCAGCAGTTCACCAGGGGCTCGAGCTTTCTTT. This sequence encodes CASSSPGARAFF.

CDR3 loop: CASSLARDRELEGYNEQFF. The CDR3 region has the DNA TGTGCCAGCAGCTTAGCCAGGGACAGGGAATTAGAGGGCTACAATGAGCAGTTCTTC. V is TRBV11-2 and J is TRBJ2-1; 9 positions match TRBD1. The germline V gene encodes CDR1 SGHAT and CDR2 FQNNGV. The J segment lost 3 bases and the V segment lost 1 base, leaving 13 bases of the junction unmatched. CDR3 length: 19 amino acids.

This chain uses TRBV4-1 with TRBJ2-1; 11 positions match TRBD2. This CDR3 contains 14 residues. Germline V gives CDR1 MGHRA, CDR2 YSYEKL. J was trimmed by 6 bases and V by 3 bases; bases with no gene match: 1. In DNA, the CDR3 is TGCGCCAGCAGCCAGGGACTAGCGGCCAATGAGCAGTTCTTC. This gives the protein CASSQGLAANEQFF.

The V and J genes are TRBV30 and TRBJ2-7; 7 positions agree with TRBD1. This CDR3 contains 12 residues. The germline V gene encodes CDR1 GTSNPN and CDR2 SVGIG (reference sequence). With V trimmed by 2 bases and J by 3 bases, 1 base remained unmatched. The CDR3 bases are TGTGCCTGGAGTCCAGGGGGCTACGAGCAGTACTTC. Amino acids: CAWSPGGYEQYF.

Only a few counts were recorded for this clone. The chain joins TRBV5-1 to TRBJ1-6; 7 bases fit TRBD1. The J segment lost 10 bases and the V segment lost 4 bases, leaving 11 bases of the junction unmatched. This CDR3 is built from 15 residues. Germline assignment: CDR1 SGHRS and CDR2 YFSETQ. In nucleotides, the CDR3 is TGCGCCAGCAGCCAGATGCAAGGGGGCCTGTCACCCCTCCACTTT. It yields the protein CASSQMQGGLSPLHF. The entire variable domain, with the rest obtained from reference TRBV5-1 and TRBJ1-6, is as follows: KAGVTQTPRYLIKTRGQQVTLSCSPISGHRSVSWYQQTPGQGLQFLFEYFSETQRNKGNFPGRFSGRQFSNSRSEMNVSTLELGDSALYLCASSQMQGGLSPLHFGNGTRLTVT.

This clone was recorded a few times. The genes are TRBV7-8 and TRBJ1-6; perhaps TRBD1 as D (6 bases). Germline-derived CDR1 and CDR2 are SGHVS and FQNEAQ. The CDR3 covers 12 residues. The V end lost 1 base, the J end lost 15 bases, and 10 bases lay between the germline ends. Here the CDR3 reads CASSLGAGDLHF. The CDR3 coding sequence is TGTGCCAGCAGCTTAGGGGCAGGGGACCTCCACTTT.

The chain is built from TRBV11-2 and TRBJ1-1; no definite D call. The CDR3 is 12 residues long. The germline V and J ends were trimmed by 6 bases and 8 bases, with 13 bases remaining between them. Germline loops: CDR1 SGHAT, CDR2 FQNNGV. For the CDR3, the DNA is TGTGCCAGCAGTGGTATACGGGAAGAAGCTTTCTTT. Its protein product is CASSGIREEAFF.

The chain has TRBV19 and TRBJ2-5; D remains unclear. Germline values: CDR1 LNHDA, CDR2 SQIVND (reference sequence). Trimming shortened V by 4 bases and J by 5 bases, and 11 bases separated the two germline ends. The CDR3 has 13 residues. The CDR3 DNA reads TGTGCCAGTAGTAGAGCCTTGTGGGAGACCCAGTACTTC. It specifies CASSRALWETQYF.

The chain is built from TRBV7-2 and TRBJ2-1; tentative D call: TRBD2 (6 bases). Between the trimmed V and J ends, which lost 5 bases and 7 bases, there was a span of 15 bases. CDR1 and CDR2 (germline): SGHTA, FQGNSA. The CDR3 runs to 14 residues. In nucleotides, the CDR3 is TGTGCCAGCAGCCCGGCGGGGTTGGGGAATGAGCAGTTCTTC. Translating gives CASSPAGLGNEQFF.

The chain couples TRBV6-5 to TRBJ1-3, with TRBD1 identical over 7 bases. V shed 0 bases and J 0 bases; nucleotides not matched to a gene: 2. The CDR3 length is 16 residues. The germline V gene has CDR1 MNHEY and CDR2 SVGAGI. CDR3 sequence (DNA): TGTGCCAGCAGTTACTCACAGGGGCTCTCTGGAAACACCATATATTTT. Its protein product is CASSYSQGLSGNTIYF.

The chain carries TRBV3-1 (or the pseudogene TRBV3-2) and TRBJ2-7, with D uncertain. The germline V and J ends were trimmed by 4 bases and 1 base, with 8 bases remaining between them. The CDR3 spans 13 residues. Germline CDR1 LGHDT, CDR2 YNNKEL (reference sequence). Here the CDR3 reads CASSPIRSYEQYF. The CDR3 DNA follows: TGTGCCAGCAGCCCTATACGGTCCTACGAGCAGTACTTC.

V and J are TRBV7-7 and TRBJ2-1, with D possibly TRBD1 on 6 matching bases. Germline CDR1 is SSHAT and CDR2 is FNYEAQ (reference sequence). The CDR3 totals 16 residues. The V end was cut by 0 bases, the J end by 2 bases, with 11 bases between. The CDR3 protein is CASSLALRGTYNEQFF. CDR3 sequence (DNA): TGTGCCAGCAGCTTAGCGCTCAGGGGCACCTACAATGAGCAGTTCTTC.

This clone was seen only a few times. The chain links TRBV2 to TRBJ2-7; 9 bases map to TRBD1. This CDR3 contains 14 residues. V was clipped by 2 bases and J by 5 bases; unmatched bases: 4. CDR1 and CDR2 from the germline V gene are SNHLY and FYNNEI. CDR3 in amino acids: CASSERGQGDEQYF. The CDR3 nucleotides are TGTGCCAGCAGTGAAAGGGGACAGGGAGACGAGCAGTACTTC.

The J gene is TRBJ2-5, the V gene TRBV28; 7 positions agree with TRBD2. The CDR3 is made up of 14 amino acids. CDR1 is MDHEN, CDR2 SYDVKM, per germline. Germline trimming cut 2 bases from V and 5 bases from J; bases unmatched to any gene: 5. This CDR3 reads CASSLTRGGETQYF. The CDR3, as DNA: TGTGCCAGCAGTTTAACTAGGGGAGGGGAGACCCAGTACTTC. The full variable domain, rest sourced from reference TRBV28 and TRBJ2-5, is DVKVTQSSRYLVKRTGEKVFLECVQDMDHENMFWYRQDPGLGLRLIYFSYDVKMKEKGDIPEGYSVSREKKERFSLILESASTNQTSMYLCASSLTRGGETQYFGPGTRLLVL.

This clone was detected a few times. The CDR3 sequence is CASSPGGGQGAAEAFF. DNA for the CDR3: TGCGCCAGCAGCCCGGGTGGGGGACAGGGGGCGGCTGAAGCTTTCTTT. The rearrangement joins TRBV5-1 to TRBJ1-1, with 12 bases that match TRBD1. The CDR3 consists of 16 residues. From germline, CDR1 is SGHRS and CDR2 YFSETQ. The trim removed 4 bases at V and 6 bases at J, leaving 10 bases unmatched.

The rearrangement uses TRBV6-5 and TRBJ2-7; 10 nucleotides align to TRBD1. CDR1 is MNHEY, CDR2 SVGAGI, per germline. Trimming at V came to 2 bases and at J to 5 bases, leaving 3 bases not matched to a gene. The CDR3 totals 14 residues. The CDR3 DNA is TGTGCCAGCAGTTACATGACAGGGGGCAACGAGCAGTACTTC. Its translation: CASSYMTGGNEQYF.

The V call is TRBV4-1, the J call TRBJ2-5, with a weak D call TRBD2 (5 bases). Germline-derived CDR1 and CDR2 are MGHRA and YSYEKL. The V end was cut by 3 bases, the J end by 5 bases, with 16 bases between. There are 15 residues in the CDR3. This chain's CDR3 is CASSHPGRGSETQYF. The CDR3 DNA is TGCGCCAGCAGCCACCCGGGGAGAGGAAGCGAGACCCAGTACTTC.

The chain carries TRBV5-4 and TRBJ1-4; D remains unclear. Looked up from germline, CDR1 is SGHNT and CDR2 is YYREEE (reference sequence). This CDR3 has 14 residues. Trimming removed 4 bases at V and 0 bases at J, with 7 bases between. The CDR3 DNA follows: TGTGCCAGCAGCCGAGATGCAACTAATGAAAAACTGTTTTTT. Translated: CASSRDATNEKLFF. Full variable domain (rest looked up from reference TRBV5-4 and TRBJ1-4): ETGVTQSPTHLIKTRGQQVTLRCSSQSGHNTVSWYQQALGQGPQFIFQYYREEENGRGNFPPRFSGLQFPNYSSELNVNALELDDSALYLCASSRDATNEKLFFGSGTQLSVL.

V and J are TRBV2 and TRBJ2-7; a possible D gene is TRBD1 (5 bases). The CDR3 covers 19 residues. Deletions cut 0 bases from V and 4 bases from J, with 25 bases between. Germline CDR1 SNHLY, CDR2 FYNNEI. CDR3 region: CASSEALGWVRGVKYEQYF. CDR3 nucleotides: TGTGCCAGCAGTGAAGCGCTTGGGTGGGTAAGGGGTGTGAAGTACGAGCAGTACTTC. Full variable domain (missing parts from reference TRBV2 and TRBJ2-7): EPEVTQTPSHQVTQMGQEVILRCVPISNHLYFYWYRQILGQKVEFLVSFYNNEISEKSEIFDDQFSVERPDGSNFTLKIRSTKLEDSAMYFCASSEALGWVRGVKYEQYFGPGTRLTVT.

The chain combines TRBV3-1 (or the pseudogene TRBV3-2) with TRBJ1-4; D gene unclear. There are 13 residues in the CDR3. The V end lost 3 bases, the J end lost 5 bases, and 7 bases lay between the germline ends. Germline V gives CDR1 LGHDT, CDR2 YNNKEL (reference sequence). CDR3 bases: TGTGCCAGCAGCCATGGCCCGAATGAAAAACTGTTTTTT. It encodes CASSHGPNEKLFF.

The rearrangement links TRBV5-1 to TRBJ1-3; weak D call: TRBD1 (5 bases). Trimming removed 1 base at V and 4 bases at J, with 21 bases between. The germline gives CDR1 SGHRS, CDR2 YFSETQ. The CDR3 runs to 18 residues. CDR3 protein: CASSLRGEDRAGGNTIYF. In DNA form, the CDR3 reads TGCGCCAGCAGCTTGAGGGGAGAAGACCGAGCGGGGGGAAACACCATATATTTT.

The rearrangement joins TRBV19 to TRBJ1-2; D is unresolved. The CDR3 runs to 12 residues. V lost 8 bases to trimming and J lost 2 bases, with 9 bases between them. The germline V gene encodes CDR1 LNHDA and CDR2 SQIVND (reference sequence). CDR3 amino acids: CASFDSNYGYTF. The CDR3 nucleotides read TGTGCCAGTTTTGACTCAAACTATGGCTACACCTTC.

The chain recombines TRBV19 with TRBJ1-2; 10 nucleotides match TRBD1. The J segment lost 4 bases and the V segment lost 9 bases, leaving 17 bases of the junction unmatched. This CDR3 contains 17 residues. The germline V gene encodes CDR1 LNHDA and CDR2 SQIVND (reference sequence). CDR3 nucleotide sequence: TGTGCCAGCTCGGGTTTCGGGACAGGGGTCCACGGCTATGGCTACACCTTC. It codes for CASSGFGTGVHGYGYTF.